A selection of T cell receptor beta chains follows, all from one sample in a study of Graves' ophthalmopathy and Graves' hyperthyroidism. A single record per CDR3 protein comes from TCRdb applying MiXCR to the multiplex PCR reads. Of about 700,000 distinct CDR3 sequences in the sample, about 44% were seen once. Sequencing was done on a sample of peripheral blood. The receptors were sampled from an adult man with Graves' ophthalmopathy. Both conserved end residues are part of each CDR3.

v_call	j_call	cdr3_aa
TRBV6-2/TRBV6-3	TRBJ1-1	CASRTEGMNTEAFF
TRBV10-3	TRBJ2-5	CASSQRQGVVTQYF
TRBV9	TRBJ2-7	CASSSRQGINEQYF
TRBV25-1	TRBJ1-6	CASVGTGGSSSPLHF
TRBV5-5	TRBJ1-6	CASSLGPRTGLSPLHF
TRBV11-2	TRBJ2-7	CASSLGQLYYEQYF
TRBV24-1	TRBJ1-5	CATSTPMVRGQPQHF
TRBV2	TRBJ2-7	CASRGSGSYEQYF
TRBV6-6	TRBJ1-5	CASTLPWEGMGNQPQHF
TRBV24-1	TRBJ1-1	CATRPRDYTEAFF
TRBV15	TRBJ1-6	CATSRARGYSPLHF
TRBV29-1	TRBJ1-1	CSVLNPQGYAEAFF
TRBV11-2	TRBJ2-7	CASSLGTGISYEQYF
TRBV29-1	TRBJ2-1	CSVVTGFEQFF
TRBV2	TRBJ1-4	CAWTRTGGNEKLFF
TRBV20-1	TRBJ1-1	CSASTGIGTEAFF
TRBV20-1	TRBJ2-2	CSARSQGGTGELFF
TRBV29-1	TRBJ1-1	CSVEEGRALNTEAFF
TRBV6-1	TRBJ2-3	CASSFSAQDTQYF
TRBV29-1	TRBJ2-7	CSVEDSATYEQYF
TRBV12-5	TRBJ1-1	CASGPGINTEAFF
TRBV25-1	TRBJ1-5	CASSQTYRGSNQPQHF
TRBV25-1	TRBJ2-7	CASCDTENEQYF
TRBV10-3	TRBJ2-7	CAIRPGQGSYEQYF
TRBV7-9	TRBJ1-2	CASSLDLYGYTF
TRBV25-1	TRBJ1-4	CASSPPTTAEKLFF
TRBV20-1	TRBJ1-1	CSAVAGGEGAFF
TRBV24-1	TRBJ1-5	CASSVGTGGGNQPQHF
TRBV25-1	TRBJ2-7	CASSLVRGDRGYERYF
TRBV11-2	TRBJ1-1	CASSFVHVAFF
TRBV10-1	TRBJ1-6	CASSDGTRMAPLHF
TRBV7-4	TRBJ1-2	CASSLYRVTYGYTF
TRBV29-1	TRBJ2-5	CTLGVLQETQYF
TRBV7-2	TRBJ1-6	CASRSGVFDSPLHF
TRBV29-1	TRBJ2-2	CSVGRGGELFF
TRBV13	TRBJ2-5	CASSSYICSAGLAETQYF
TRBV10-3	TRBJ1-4	CAISKTDRINEKLFF
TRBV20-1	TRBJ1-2	CSARDIGPGWGISGYTF
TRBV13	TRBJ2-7	CASRPKGGPHEQYF
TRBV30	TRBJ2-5	CAWTQRETQYF
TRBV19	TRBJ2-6	CASRSRGSGANVLTF
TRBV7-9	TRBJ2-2	CASSLTGSMNTGELFF
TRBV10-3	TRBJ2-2	CAISDKVNTGELFF
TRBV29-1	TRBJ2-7	CSVGVGGGFEQYF
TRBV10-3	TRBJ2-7	CASSYGRGPYF
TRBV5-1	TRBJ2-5	CASSFSGRGTQYF
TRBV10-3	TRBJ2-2	CASSYRGLQLTGELFF
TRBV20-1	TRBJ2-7	CSAGLMGGNSYEQYF
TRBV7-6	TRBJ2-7	CASSLGRPSPQGSYEQYF
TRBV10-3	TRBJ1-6	CAISGRTGANSPLHF
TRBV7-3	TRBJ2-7	CASSLGLAGPGYEQYF
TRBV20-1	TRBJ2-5	CSAGPGLGIETQYF
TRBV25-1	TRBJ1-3	CAWTAGNTIYF